What follows are 14 T cell receptor beta chains derived from one specimen sequenced in a study of blood T cell repertoires in COVID-19. The data were produced by immunoSEQ multiplex PCR, yet TCRdb's version contains in-frame clones alone and is incomplete. The profile shows about half a million clones, around nine tenths of them singletons. Sequenced: PBMCs or T cells enriched from blood (not recorded which). These receptors came from a woman aged 60-75 years who had recovered from COVID-19.

The chain combines TRBV5-1 with TRBJ2-2; 7 positions agree with TRBD1. V shed 0 bases and J 0 bases; nucleotides not matched to a gene: 2. CDR3 length: 16 amino acids. Germline CDR1 is SGHRS and CDR2 is YFSETQ. Written as DNA, the CDR3 is TGCGCCAGCAGCTTGGGACAGGGCCCGAACACCGGGGAGCTGTTTTTT. Amino acids: CASSLGQGPNTGELFF.

The CDR3 loop is CASSLSWLARDTQYF. For the CDR3, the DNA is TGTGCCAGCAGCTTATCTTGGCTAGCAAGAGATACGCAGTATTTT. The chain has TRBV11-2 and TRBJ2-3; tentatively, D is TRBD2 (5 bases). Per the germline V gene, CDR1 is SGHAT and CDR2 is FQNNGV. Between the trimmed V and J ends, which lost 2 bases and 5 bases, there was a span of 14 bases. The CDR3 extends over 15 amino acids. Full variable domain (missing parts from reference TRBV11-2 and TRBJ2-3): EAGVAQSPRYKIIEKRQSVAFWCNPISGHATLYWYQQILGQGPKLLIQFQNNGVVDDSQLPKDRFSAERLKGVDSTLKIQPAKLEDSAVYLCASSLSWLARDTQYFGPGTRLTVL.

The V gene is TRBV9, the J gene TRBJ1-2; 10 bases line up with TRBD1. The V gene's germline CDR1 is SGDLS and CDR2 YYNGEE. This CDR3 comprises 16 residues. V was pared by 3 bases and J by 1 base, with 6 bases of the junction left unmatched. The CDR3 spells CASSGIRDRGNYGYTF. As DNA, the CDR3 is TGTGCCAGCAGCGGTATCCGGGACAGGGGTAACTATGGCTACACCTTC. The full variable domain, with the rest looked up from reference TRBV9 and TRBJ1-2, is DSGVTQTPKHLITATGQRVTLRCSPRSGDLSVYWYQQSLDQGLQFLIQYYNGEERAKGNILERFSAQQFPDLHSELNLSSLELGDSALYFCASSGIRDRGNYGYTFGSGTRLTVV.

V usage is TRBV20-1 and J usage is TRBJ2-7; D might be TRBD2 (5 bases). Per germline, CDR1 DFQATT and CDR2 SNEGSKA (reference sequence). Trimming pared 3 bases from V and 5 bases from J, leaving 14 bases between. This CDR3 is built from 13 residues. This CDR3 is CSASNLPGDEQYF. In nucleotides, the CDR3 is TGCAGTGCTAGTAATCTCCCCGGGGACGAGCAGTACTTC.

Regarding this clone: This CDR3 is also generated by other DNA sequences in the sample. Written as DNA, the CDR3 is TGTGCCAGCAGCTCCACAGGGGGCACTGAAGCTTTCTTT. Encoded protein: CASSSTGGTEAFF. The chain couples TRBV5-6 to TRBJ1-1; 8 bases align to TRBD1. The CDR3 is 13 amino acids. CDR1 and CDR2 from the germline V gene are SGHDT and YYEEEE. Germline trimming cut 3 bases from V and 4 bases from J; bases unmatched to any gene: 2.

The chain has TRBV19 and TRBJ1-5; D remains unclear. The CDR3 has 12 amino acids. CDR1 LNHDA and CDR2 SQIVND come from the germline V gene (reference sequence). V lost 7 bases and J 1 base, leaving 5 bases between the germline ends. The CDR3 nucleotides read TGTGCCAGTACTCGGAGCAATCAGCCCCAGCATTTT. The encoded protein is CASTRSNQPQHF. Full variable domain (remainder filled in from reference TRBV19 and TRBJ1-5): DGGITQSPKYLFRKEGQNVTLSCEQNLNHDAMYWYRQDPGQGLRLIYYSQIVNDFQKGDIAEGYSVSREKKESFPLTVTSAQKNPTAFYLCASTRSNQPQHFGDGTRLSIL.

V is TRBV5-6 and J is TRBJ2-7; the match to TRBD1 covers 7 bases. Germline CDR1 and CDR2: SGHDT and YYEEEE. Trimming removed 4 bases from V and 2 bases from J; junction bases left unmatched: 6. The CDR3 length is 14 residues. This chain's CDR3 is CASSQTGIPYEQYV. The CDR3 nucleotides read TGTGCCAGCAGCCAGACAGGGATCCCCTACGAGCAGTACGTC.

A word on this clone: The sample carries other DNA sequences with the same CDR3. V gene TRBV6-5 combines with J gene TRBJ2-2, with 7 bases fitting TRBD1. The CDR3 has 13 amino acids. The V segment lost 5 bases and the J segment 7 bases; nucleotides outside the gene matches: 4. Germline loops: CDR1 MNHEY, CDR2 SVGAGI. The CDR3 DNA follows: TGTGCCAGCAGTCGACAGGGAAGCGGGGAGCTGTTTTTT. It specifies CASSRQGSGELFF.

This clone was seen a single time. The sample contains more than one DNA sequence encoding this CDR3. This sequence joins TRBV6-5 and TRBJ2-7, with 11 bases aligning to TRBD1. Trimming removed 6 bases from V and 4 bases from J; junction bases left unmatched: 5. The germline V gene has CDR1 MNHEY and CDR2 SVGAGI. The CDR3 spans 14 residues. This chain's CDR3 is CASSYRDRGYEQYF. CDR3 DNA sequence: TGTGCCAGCAGCTACCGGGACAGGGGGTACGAGCAGTACTTC.

The chain recombines TRBV30 with TRBJ2-5; D remains unclear. CDR1 and CDR2 from the germline V gene are GTSNPN and SVGIG (reference sequence). The CDR3 extends over 11 amino acids. V was clipped by 0 bases and J by 6 bases, with 5 bases between them. The DNA for the CDR3 is TGTGCCTGGAGTGTGGCCAAGACCCAGTACTTC. The encoded protein is CAWSVAKTQYF.

This chain connects TRBV19 to TRBJ1-3; no clear D gene. Trimming pared 3 bases from V and 4 bases from J, leaving 10 bases between. This CDR3 is 14 amino acids long. Germline CDR1 LNHDA, CDR2 SQIVND (reference sequence). The CDR3 region has the DNA TGTGCCAGTAGTATTGGAGGCTTGGGAAACACCATATATTTT. Translation: CASSIGGLGNTIYF.

The chain links TRBV28 to TRBJ1-2; 9 bases are shared with TRBD1. The junction had 1 base not matched to a gene; V was cut back by 8 bases and J by 3 bases. Germline assignment: CDR1 MDHEN and CDR2 SYDVKM. The CDR3 is 12 residues long. CDR3 sequence: CASGDRDYGYTF. CDR3 nucleotides: TGTGCCAGCGGGGACAGGGACTATGGCTACACCTTC.

The J gene is TRBJ1-1, the V gene TRBV21-1; the D call TRBD1 from the table was never checked on the DNA. TRBV21-1 is deemed a pseudogene. This CDR3 is built from 20 residues. The CDR3 coding sequence is TGTGCCAGCAGCAAGCCGACAGGGACACAACCCCCGCTTCCGAACACTGAAGCTTTCTTT. This translates into CASSKPTGTQPPLPNTEAFF.

The chain links TRBV12-5 to TRBJ2-7, with a tentative D call TRBD2 (7 bases). Trimming removed 9 bases from V and 2 bases from J, with 14 bases in between. Germline V gives CDR1 LGHNT, CDR2 FRNRAP. The CDR3 covers 13 residues. CDR3 coding DNA: TGTGCTAGCGCACGGGGGGCCCCCTACGAGCAGTACTTC. Residues: CASARGAPYEQYF.